A single T cell receptor beta chain is shown here with its context. Its cognate antigen is unknown. These data originate in a study of siplizumab effects on memory and regulatory T cells. Germline V gene lookup returns CDR1 LNHDA and CDR2 SQIVND (reference sequence). V was clipped by 1 base and J by 2 bases, with 12 bases between them. The CDR3 runs to 15 residues. General study points: Unstimulated subsets were the mapping target of only a minor fraction of alloreactive clones. The alloresponse seemed to draw substantially on naive T cells, which appeared more diverse than memory cells. There was no confirmation of the suppressive function of proliferating Tregs from siplizumab cultures. No naive or memory phenotype could be assigned to roughly 75-97% of proliferating clones.

TCRdb keeps only in-frame clones here, not all; method: immunoSEQ multiplex PCR. The sample consists of approximately 120,000 clones, just over 90% of them appearing once. The genes are TRBV19 and TRBJ2-7; D is possibly TRBD2 (5 bases). This receptor was identified in a human donor in good health. Sequencing input: Tregs sorted from blood. The CDR3, as DNA: TGTGCCAGTAGTATAGCGTCCAGAGGGCCCTACGAGCAGTACTTC. Translation: CASSIASRGPYEQYF.